What follows is one TCR beta chain and its context. Other DNA sequences in this sample translate to the same CDR3. This sample was taken from a study of blood T cell repertoires in COVID-19. Study-wide background: Samples came from the United States, Italy and Spain, spanning acute and convalescent COVID-19.

TCRdb's copy holds only in-frame clones and misses some; the assay was immunoSEQ multiplex PCR. The table has some 120,000 clones, 85% to 90% seen once. The CDR3 loop spans 13 amino acids. Germline values: CDR1 LGHDT, CDR2 YNNKEL (reference sequence). With 3 bases removed from V and 4 bases from J, the gap between germline ends came to 9 bases. This clonotype was sampled from a woman aged 45-60 years with acute or convalescent COVID-19. Sample: peripheral blood. V gene TRBV3-1 (or the pseudogene TRBV3-2) combines with J gene TRBJ1-2; D unclear. CDR3 in amino acids: CASSQGAAYGYTF. The CDR3 DNA sequence: TGTGCCAGCAGCCAGGGAGCTGCCTATGGCTACACCTTC.